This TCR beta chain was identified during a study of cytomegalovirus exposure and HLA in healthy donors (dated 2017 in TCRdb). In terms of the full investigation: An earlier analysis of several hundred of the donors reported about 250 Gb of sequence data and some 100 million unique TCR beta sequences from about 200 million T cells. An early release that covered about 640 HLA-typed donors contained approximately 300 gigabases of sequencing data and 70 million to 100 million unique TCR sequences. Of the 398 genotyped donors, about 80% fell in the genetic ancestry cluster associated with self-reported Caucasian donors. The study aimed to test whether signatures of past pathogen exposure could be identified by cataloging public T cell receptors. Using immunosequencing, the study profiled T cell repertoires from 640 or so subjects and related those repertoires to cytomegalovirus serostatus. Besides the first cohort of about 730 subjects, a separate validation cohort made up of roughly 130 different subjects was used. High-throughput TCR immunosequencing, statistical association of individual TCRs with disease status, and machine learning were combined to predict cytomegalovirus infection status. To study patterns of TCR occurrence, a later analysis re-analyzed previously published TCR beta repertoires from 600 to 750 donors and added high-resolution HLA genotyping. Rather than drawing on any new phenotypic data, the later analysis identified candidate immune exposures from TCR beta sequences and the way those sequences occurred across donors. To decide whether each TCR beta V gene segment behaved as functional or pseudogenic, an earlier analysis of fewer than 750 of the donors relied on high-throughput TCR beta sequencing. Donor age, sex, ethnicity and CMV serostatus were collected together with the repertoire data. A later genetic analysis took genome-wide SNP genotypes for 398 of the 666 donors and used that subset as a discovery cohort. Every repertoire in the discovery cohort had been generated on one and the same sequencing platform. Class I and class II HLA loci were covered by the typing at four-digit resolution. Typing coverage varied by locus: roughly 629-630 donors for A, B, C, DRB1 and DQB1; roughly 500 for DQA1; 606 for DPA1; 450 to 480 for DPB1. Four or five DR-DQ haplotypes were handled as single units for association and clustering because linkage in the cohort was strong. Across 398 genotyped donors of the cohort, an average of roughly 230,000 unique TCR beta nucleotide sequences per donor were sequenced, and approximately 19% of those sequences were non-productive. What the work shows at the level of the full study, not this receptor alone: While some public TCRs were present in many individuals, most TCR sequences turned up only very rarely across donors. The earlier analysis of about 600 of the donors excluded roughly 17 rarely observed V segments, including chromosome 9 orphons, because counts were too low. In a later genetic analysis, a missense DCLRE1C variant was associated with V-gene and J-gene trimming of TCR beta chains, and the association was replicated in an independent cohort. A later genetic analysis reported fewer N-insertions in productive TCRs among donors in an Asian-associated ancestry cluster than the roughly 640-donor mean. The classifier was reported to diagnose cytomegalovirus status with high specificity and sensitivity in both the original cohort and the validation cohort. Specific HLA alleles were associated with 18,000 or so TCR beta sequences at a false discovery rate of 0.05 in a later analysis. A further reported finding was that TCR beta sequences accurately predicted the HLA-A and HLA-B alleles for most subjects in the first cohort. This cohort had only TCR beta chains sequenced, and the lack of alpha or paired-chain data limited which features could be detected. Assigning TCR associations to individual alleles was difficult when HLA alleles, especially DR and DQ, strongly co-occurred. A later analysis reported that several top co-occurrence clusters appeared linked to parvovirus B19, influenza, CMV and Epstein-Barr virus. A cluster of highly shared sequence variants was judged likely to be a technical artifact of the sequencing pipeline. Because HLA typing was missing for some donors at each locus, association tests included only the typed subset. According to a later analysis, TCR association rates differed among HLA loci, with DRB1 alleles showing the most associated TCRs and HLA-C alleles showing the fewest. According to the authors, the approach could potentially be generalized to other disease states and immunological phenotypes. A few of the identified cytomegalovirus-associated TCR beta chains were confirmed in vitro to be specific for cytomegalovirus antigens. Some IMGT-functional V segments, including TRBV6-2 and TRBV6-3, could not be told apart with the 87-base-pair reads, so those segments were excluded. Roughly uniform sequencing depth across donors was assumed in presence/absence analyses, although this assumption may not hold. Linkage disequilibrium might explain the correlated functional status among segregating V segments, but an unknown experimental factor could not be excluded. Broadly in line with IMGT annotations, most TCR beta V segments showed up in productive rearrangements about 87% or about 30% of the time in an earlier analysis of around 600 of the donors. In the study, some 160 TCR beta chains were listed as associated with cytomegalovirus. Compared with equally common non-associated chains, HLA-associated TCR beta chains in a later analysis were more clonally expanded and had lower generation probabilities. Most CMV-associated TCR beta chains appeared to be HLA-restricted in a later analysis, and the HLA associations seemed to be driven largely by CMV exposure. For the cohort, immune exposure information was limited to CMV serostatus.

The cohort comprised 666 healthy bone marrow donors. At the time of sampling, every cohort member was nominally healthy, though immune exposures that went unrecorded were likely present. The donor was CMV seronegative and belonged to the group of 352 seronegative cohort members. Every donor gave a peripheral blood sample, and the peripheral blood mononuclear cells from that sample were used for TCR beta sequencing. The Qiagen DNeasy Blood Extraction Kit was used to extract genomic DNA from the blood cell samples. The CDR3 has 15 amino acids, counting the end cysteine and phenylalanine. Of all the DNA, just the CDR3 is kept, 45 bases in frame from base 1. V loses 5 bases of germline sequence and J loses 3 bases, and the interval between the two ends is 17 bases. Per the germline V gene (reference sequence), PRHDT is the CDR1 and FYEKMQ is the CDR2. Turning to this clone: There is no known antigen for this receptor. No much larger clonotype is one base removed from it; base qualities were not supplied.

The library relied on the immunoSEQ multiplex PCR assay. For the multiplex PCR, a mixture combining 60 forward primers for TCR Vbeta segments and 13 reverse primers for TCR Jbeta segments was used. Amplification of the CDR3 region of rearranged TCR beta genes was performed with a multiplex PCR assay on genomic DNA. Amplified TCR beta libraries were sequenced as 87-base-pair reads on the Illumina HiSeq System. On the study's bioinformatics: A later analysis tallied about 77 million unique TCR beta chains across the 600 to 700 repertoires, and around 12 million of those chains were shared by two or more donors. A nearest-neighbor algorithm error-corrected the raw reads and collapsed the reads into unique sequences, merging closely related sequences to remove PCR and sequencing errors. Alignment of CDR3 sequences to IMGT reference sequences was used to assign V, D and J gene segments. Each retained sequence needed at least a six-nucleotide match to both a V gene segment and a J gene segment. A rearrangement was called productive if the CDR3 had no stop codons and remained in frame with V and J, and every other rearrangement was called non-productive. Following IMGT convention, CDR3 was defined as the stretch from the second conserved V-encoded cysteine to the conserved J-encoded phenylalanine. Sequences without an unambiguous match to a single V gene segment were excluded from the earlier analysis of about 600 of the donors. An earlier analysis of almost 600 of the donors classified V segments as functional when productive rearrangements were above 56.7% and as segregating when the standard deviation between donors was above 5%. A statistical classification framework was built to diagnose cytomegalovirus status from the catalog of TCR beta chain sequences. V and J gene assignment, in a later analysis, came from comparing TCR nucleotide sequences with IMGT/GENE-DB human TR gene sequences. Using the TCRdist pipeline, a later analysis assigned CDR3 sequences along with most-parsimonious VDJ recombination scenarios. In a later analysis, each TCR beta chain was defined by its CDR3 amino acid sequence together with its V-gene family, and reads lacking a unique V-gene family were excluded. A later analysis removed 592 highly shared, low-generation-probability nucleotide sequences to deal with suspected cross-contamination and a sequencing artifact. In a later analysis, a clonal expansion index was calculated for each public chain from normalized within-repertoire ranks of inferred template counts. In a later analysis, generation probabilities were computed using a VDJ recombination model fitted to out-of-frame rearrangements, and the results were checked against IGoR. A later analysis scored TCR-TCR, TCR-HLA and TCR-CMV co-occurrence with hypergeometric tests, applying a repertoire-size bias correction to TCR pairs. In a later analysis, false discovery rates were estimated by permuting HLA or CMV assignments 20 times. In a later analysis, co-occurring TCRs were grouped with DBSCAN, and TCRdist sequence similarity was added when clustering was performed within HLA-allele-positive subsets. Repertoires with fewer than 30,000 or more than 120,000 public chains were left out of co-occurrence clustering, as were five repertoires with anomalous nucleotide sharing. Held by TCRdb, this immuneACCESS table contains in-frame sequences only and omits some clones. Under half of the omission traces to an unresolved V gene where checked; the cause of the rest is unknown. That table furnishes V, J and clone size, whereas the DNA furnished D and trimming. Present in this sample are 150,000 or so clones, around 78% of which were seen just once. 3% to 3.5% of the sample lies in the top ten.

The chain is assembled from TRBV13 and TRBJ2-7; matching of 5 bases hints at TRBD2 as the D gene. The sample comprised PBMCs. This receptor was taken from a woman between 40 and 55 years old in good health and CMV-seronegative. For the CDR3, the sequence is CASSASGYLGYEQYF. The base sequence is TGTGCCAGCAGCGCCTCGGGGTATCTAGGCTACGAGCAGTACTTC.